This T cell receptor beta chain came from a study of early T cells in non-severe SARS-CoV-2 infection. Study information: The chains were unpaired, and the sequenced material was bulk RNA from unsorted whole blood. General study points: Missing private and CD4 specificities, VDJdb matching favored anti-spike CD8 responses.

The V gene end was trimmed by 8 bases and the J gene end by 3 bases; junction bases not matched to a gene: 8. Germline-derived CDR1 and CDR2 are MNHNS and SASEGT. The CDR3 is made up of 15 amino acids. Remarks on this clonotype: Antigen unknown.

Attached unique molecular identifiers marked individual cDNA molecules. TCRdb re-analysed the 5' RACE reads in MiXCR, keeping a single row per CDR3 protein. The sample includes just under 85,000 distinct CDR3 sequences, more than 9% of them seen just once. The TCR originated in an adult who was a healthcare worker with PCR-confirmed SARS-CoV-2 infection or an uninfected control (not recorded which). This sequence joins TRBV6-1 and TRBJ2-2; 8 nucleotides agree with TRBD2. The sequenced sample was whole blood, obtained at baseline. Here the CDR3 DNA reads TGTGCCAGCTCCCCCGGGACTAGATACACCGGGGAGCTGTTTTTT. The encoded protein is CASSPGTRYTGELFF.